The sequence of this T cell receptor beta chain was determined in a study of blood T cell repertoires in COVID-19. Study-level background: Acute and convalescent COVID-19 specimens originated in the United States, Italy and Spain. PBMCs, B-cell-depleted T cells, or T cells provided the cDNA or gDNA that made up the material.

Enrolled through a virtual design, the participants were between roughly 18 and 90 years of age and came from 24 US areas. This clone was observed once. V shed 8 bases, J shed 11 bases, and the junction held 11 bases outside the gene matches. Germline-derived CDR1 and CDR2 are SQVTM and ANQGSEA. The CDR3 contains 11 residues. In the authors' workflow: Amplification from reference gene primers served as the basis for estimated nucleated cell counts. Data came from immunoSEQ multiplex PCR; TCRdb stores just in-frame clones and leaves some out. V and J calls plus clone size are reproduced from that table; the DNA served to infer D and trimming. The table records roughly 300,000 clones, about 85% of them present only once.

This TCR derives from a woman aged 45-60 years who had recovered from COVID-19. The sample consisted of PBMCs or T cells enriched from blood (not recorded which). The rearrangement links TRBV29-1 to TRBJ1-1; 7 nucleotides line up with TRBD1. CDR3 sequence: CSPRTGGGAFF. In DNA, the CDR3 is TGCAGCCCGAGGACAGGCGGTGGGGCTTTCTTT.